This entry lists 3 T cell receptor beta chains sequenced from one sample in a study of cytomegalovirus exposure and HLA in healthy donors. Vbeta (60) and Jbeta (13) primers were used in the PCR. Some clones are missing from TCRdb's copy, which holds only in-frame ones; the method was immunoSEQ multiplex PCR. Of 130,000 to 150,000 clones in the sample, around 80% were seen once. Sequencing was done on a sample of PBMCs. Receptors were obtained from a woman aged 40-49 years in good health and CMV-seropositive.

The gene calls are TRBV28 and TRBJ2-1; 7 bases fit TRBD2. Germline CDR1 is MDHEN and CDR2 is SYDVKM. CDR3 size: 14 residues. V shed 2 bases, J shed 7 bases, and the junction held 5 bases outside the gene matches. The chain's CDR3 is CASSLAGERNEQFF. CDR3 nucleotides: TGTGCCAGCAGTTTAGCGGGAGAGAGAAATGAGCAGTTCTTC.

The chain employs TRBV27 and TRBJ2-5; TRBD2 aligns across 12 bases. This CDR3 contains 18 residues. Germline assignment: CDR1 MNHEY and CDR2 SMNVEV (reference sequence). The J segment lost 5 bases and the V segment lost 7 bases, leaving 17 bases of the junction unmatched. For the CDR3, the DNA is TGTGCCAGCACCTTACGCTGGACTAGCGGGAAGATGGGGGAGACCCAGTACTTC. As protein: CASTLRWTSGKMGETQYF.

The rearrangement uses TRBV21-1 and TRBJ2-5; the DNA was not used to check the table's D call, TRBD1. The last part of the DNA fits TRBJ2-7 better; the J call may be wrong. TRBV21-1 is termed a pseudogene. The CDR3 sequence is 15 residues long. In nucleotides, the CDR3 is TGTGCCAGCAGCAGCAAGCCCGGGACAGGGAGCGAGCAGTACTTC. As protein: CASSSKPGTGSEQYF.